Below are 29 T cell receptor beta chains sequenced from a single sample in a study of blood T cell repertoires in COVID-19. The data were produced by immunoSEQ multiplex PCR, yet TCRdb's version contains in-frame clones alone and is incomplete. The sample holds 330,000 or so clones; over 80% are singletons and the top ten take roughly a tenth. The sample taken for sequencing was peripheral blood. The receptors here all came from a young man with COVID-19, enrolled during active disease.

V usage is TRBV19 and J usage is TRBJ1-1; the D gene is possibly TRBD1 (6 bases). Germline assignment: CDR1 LNHDA and CDR2 SQIVND (reference sequence). There are 14 residues in the CDR3. V lost 3 bases and J lost 3, with 11 bases in between. The chain's CDR3 is CASSIPDSYTEAFF. CDR3 nucleotides: TGTGCCAGTAGTATCCCGGACAGCTACACTGAAGCTTTCTTT.

The chain joins TRBV24-1 to TRBJ2-1, with 12 positions matching TRBD2. The germline CDR1 and CDR2 sequences are KGHDR and SFDVKD. Trimming at V came to 4 bases and at J to 7 bases, leaving 4 bases not matched to a gene. CDR3 length equals 15 residues. CDR3: CATSETSGRGNEQFF. The CDR3 DNA sequence: TGTGCCACCAGTGAGACTAGCGGGAGAGGTAATGAGCAGTTCTTC.

This chain uses TRBV18 with TRBJ2-7, with a possible D match to TRBD2 (5 bases). V was cut by 6 bases and J by 0 bases, with 18 bases left in between. CDR1 is KGHSH, CDR2 LQKENI, per germline. The length of the CDR3 is 16 residues. Written as DNA, the CDR3 is TGTGCCAGCTCCCTCCTACCCCCGGGGAGCTCCTACGAGCAGTACTTC. Protein: CASSLLPPGSSYEQYF.

The chain recombines TRBV5-1 with TRBJ2-7; no clear D gene. This CDR3 has 13 amino acids. V dropped 1 base and J dropped 5 bases, with 10 bases sitting between them. CDR1 is SGHRS, CDR2 YFSETQ, per germline. The DNA of the CDR3 is TGCGCCAGCAGCTTGAGAGAGAACGACGAGCAGTACTTC. The encoded protein is CASSLRENDEQYF.

This chain connects TRBV18 to TRBJ1-1; perhaps TRBD1 as D (5 bases). Per germline, CDR1 KGHSH and CDR2 LQKENI. V gave up 5 bases and J gave up 11 bases, with 15 bases separating them. The CDR3 length is 12 residues. This CDR3 is CASSSQGARAFF. The CDR3 bases are TGTGCCAGCTCAAGTCAAGGGGCCCGGGCTTTCTTT. Combining the CDR3 with reference TRBV18 and TRBJ1-1 gives the whole variable domain NAGVMQNPRHLVRRRGQEARLRCSPMKGHSHVYWYRQLPEEGLKFMVYLQKENIIDESGMPKERFSAEFPKEGPSILRIQQVVRGDSAAYFCASSSQGARAFFGQGTRLTVV.

The J gene is TRBJ1-3, the V gene TRBV7-2; no reliable D call. Trimming shortened V by 1 base and J by 0 bases, and 10 bases separated the two germline ends. Germline lookup yields CDR1 SGHTA and CDR2 FQGNSA. There are 16 residues in the CDR3. This chain's CDR3 is CASSLGGTSSGNTIYF. The CDR3 DNA reads TGTGCCAGCAGCTTAGGTGGCACGTCCTCTGGAAACACCATATATTTT.

Comments on this clone: An end of the junction differs from the germline gene, which may be a read error. The chain carries TRBV28 and TRBJ2-1; D uncertain. Germline CDR1 reads MDHEN; CDR2 reads SYDVKM. The CDR3 is made up of 15 amino acids. The CDR3 DNA sequence: TGTGCCAGCAGTTTTGGGCGCCTCTCCCACAATGAGCAGTTCTTC. Translated: CASSFGRLSHNEQFF. Looking up the rest from reference TRBV28 and TRBJ2-1 gives the full variable domain: DVKVTQSSRYLVKRTGEKVFLECVQDMDHENMFWYRQDPGLGLRLIYFSYDVKMKEKGDIPEGYSVSREKKERFSLILESASTNQTSMYLCASSFGRLSHNEQFFGPGTRLTVL.

The chain links TRBV6-6 to TRBJ1-1; TRBD1 aligns across 10 bases. Germline assignment: CDR1 MNHNY and CDR2 SVGAGI (reference sequence). The CDR3 runs 14 residues. The J segment lost 5 bases and the V segment lost 6 bases, leaving 6 bases of the junction unmatched. The CDR3 is CASSSGQGGTEAFF. The CDR3 nucleotides read TGTGCCAGCAGCTCAGGACAGGGGGGAACTGAAGCTTTCTTT.

The V gene is TRBV11-2, the J gene TRBJ2-6; a possible D gene is TRBD1 (6 bases). Trimming left V 2 bases short and J 0 bases short, with 14 bases between. CDR1 is SGHAT and CDR2 is FQNNGV in the germline V gene. The CDR3 sequence is 18 residues long. CDR3 in amino acids: CASSLKGTGSSGANVLTF. The CDR3 DNA sequence: TGTGCCAGCAGCTTAAAAGGAACAGGGTCCTCTGGGGCCAACGTCCTGACTTTC.

The chain joins TRBV27 to TRBJ1-5; D is perhaps TRBD1 (5 bases). Germline loops: CDR1 MNHEY, CDR2 SMNVEV (reference sequence). This CDR3 is built from 17 residues. V lost 8 bases, J lost 1 base, and 21 bases lay in between. CDR3 coding DNA: TGTGCCAGCTCTCCCCTAAGGCAGGGCGGCAGCAATCAGCCCCAGCATTTT. Residues: CASSPLRQGGSNQPQHF.

The chain recombines TRBV11-2 with TRBJ1-2; 8 bases line up with TRBD1. The CDR3 covers 15 residues. V was pared by 2 bases and J by 6 bases, with 8 bases of the junction left unmatched. In germline, CDR1 is SGHAT, CDR2 FQNNGV. CDR3 in amino acids: CASSLSFDRGDGYTF. The CDR3 DNA sequence: TGTGCCAGCAGCTTATCCTTCGACAGGGGAGATGGCTACACCTTC.

The rearrangement links TRBV27 to TRBJ2-7; 7 positions agree with TRBD1. Germline CDR1 MNHEY, CDR2 SMNVEV (reference sequence). Unmatched junction bases numbered 17, after V lost 5 bases and J lost 4 bases. The CDR3 covers 17 residues. The CDR3 sequence: CASSLTFFDRAPYEQYF. For the CDR3, the DNA is TGTGCCAGCAGTCTAACCTTCTTTGACAGGGCCCCTTACGAGCAGTACTTC.

The chain joins TRBV5-1 to TRBJ2-1; 8 bases are shared with TRBD2. This CDR3 has 19 amino acids. The ends lost 4 bases at V and 0 bases at J; junction bases unmatched: 15. The germline V gene has CDR1 SGHRS and CDR2 YFSETQ. The CDR3 bases are TGCGCCAGCAGCCCGGGGACCACCGGGGGGGCCCACTCCTACAATGAGCAGTTCTTC. Its protein product is CASSPGTTGGAHSYNEQFF. The variable domain in full, completed from reference TRBV5-1 and TRBJ2-1, reads KAGVTQTPRYLIKTRGQQVTLSCSPISGHRSVSWYQQTPGQGLQFLFEYFSETQRNKGNFPGRFSGRQFSNSRSEMNVSTLELGDSALYLCASSPGTTGGAHSYNEQFFGPGTRLTVL.

The chain recombines TRBV29-1 with TRBJ1-1; a possible D gene is TRBD1 (6 bases). V lost 1 base and J lost 0, with 12 bases in between. The CDR3 sequence is 15 residues long. Germline lookup yields CDR1 SQVTM and CDR2 ANQGSEA. CDR3 in amino acids: CSVEGTADLNTEAFF. The DNA for the CDR3 is TGCAGCGTTGAAGGGACAGCCGACTTGAACACTGAAGCTTTCTTT.

The chain combines TRBV4-2 with TRBJ2-1; 14 bases agree with TRBD2. J lost 7 bases, V lost 3 bases, and 2 bases had no gene match. This CDR3 is built from 15 residues. Germline V gene data show CDR1 as LGHNA and CDR2 as YNFKEQ. CDR3 coding DNA: TGTGCCAGCAGCCAGGGACTAGCGGGAGTAAATGAGCAGTTCTTC. Protein product: CASSQGLAGVNEQFF.

The chain combines TRBV24-1 with TRBJ2-1; 16 positions match TRBD2. The germline V gene encodes CDR1 KGHDR and CDR2 SFDVKD. This CDR3 has 17 amino acids. With V trimmed by 3 bases and J by 5 bases, 3 bases remained unmatched. The CDR3 bases are TGTGCCACCAGTGATCCCGGGACTAGCGGGGGGGACAATGAGCAGTTCTTC. Its protein product is CATSDPGTSGGDNEQFF.

On this clone: Other DNA variants within this sample encode the same CDR3. The gene calls are TRBV5-1 and TRBJ1-1; maybe TRBD1 (5 bases). With 1 base removed from V and 0 bases from J, the gap between germline ends came to 10 bases. The CDR3 covers 15 residues. Germline V gene lookup returns CDR1 SGHRS and CDR2 YFSETQ. The CDR3 loop reads CASSLSGGMNTEAFF. The CDR3 DNA is TGCGCCAGCAGCTTGTCGGGGGGTATGAACACTGAAGCTTTCTTT.

The CDR3 DNA sequence: TGTGCCAGCAGCTTCATCGGGGAGGGGGTTCGAAAACTGTTTTTT. It yields the protein CASSFIGEGVRKLFF. V is TRBV11-2 and J is TRBJ1-4; perhaps TRBD1 as D (6 bases). Germline V gives CDR1 SGHAT, CDR2 FQNNGV. The V end lost 3 bases, the J end lost 10 bases, and 18 bases lay between the germline ends. CDR3 length equals 15 residues. Combining the CDR3 with reference TRBV11-2 and TRBJ1-4 gives the whole variable domain EAGVAQSPRYKIIEKRQSVAFWCNPISGHATLYWYQQILGQGPKLLIQFQNNGVVDDSQLPKDRFSAERLKGVDSTLKIQPAKLEDSAVYLCASSFIGEGVRKLFFGSGTQLSVL.

This clone has a handful of counts. The rearrangement joins TRBV6-6 to TRBJ2-7; 8 nucleotides agree with TRBD2. The CDR3 runs to 14 residues. From germline, CDR1 is MNHNY and CDR2 SVGAGI (reference sequence). The trim removed 0 bases at V and 3 bases at J, leaving 1 base unmatched. CDR3 loop: CASSYSGTSYEQYF. The DNA for the CDR3 is TGTGCCAGCAGTTACTCCGGGACTAGCTACGAGCAGTACTTC.

The chain has TRBV6-5 and TRBJ2-5, with TRBD1 matching over 8 bases. The CDR3 length is 13 residues. The V gene end was trimmed by 6 bases and the J gene end by 7 bases; junction bases not matched to a gene: 7. From germline, CDR1 is MNHEY and CDR2 SVGAGI. As DNA, the CDR3 is TGTGCCAGCAGCCCACAGGGGGGTGCGACCCAGTACTTC. Protein sequence: CASSPQGGATQYF.

The chain employs TRBV24-1 and TRBJ2-1; 11 positions match TRBD2. The J segment lost 7 bases and the V segment lost 7 bases, leaving 2 bases of the junction unmatched. CDR1 and CDR2 from the germline V gene are KGHDR and SFDVKD. The CDR3 loop spans 13 amino acids. The DNA of the CDR3 is TGTGCCACCAGCCTAGCGGGGGGTAATGAGCAGTTCTTC. Translation: CATSLAGGNEQFF.

The V and J genes are TRBV30 and TRBJ1-1; D is uncertain. The CDR3 spans 12 residues. Trimming stripped 4 bases from V and 3 bases from J, with 9 bases between. Per the germline V gene, CDR1 is GTSNPN and CDR2 is SVGIG (reference sequence). The CDR3 coding sequence is TGTGCCTGGAACGCCCCGGACACTGAAGCTTTCTTT. Translated: CAWNAPDTEAFF.

J is TRBJ2-1 and V is TRBV4-3, with D possibly being TRBD2 (6 bases). V lost 0 bases to trimming and J lost 6 bases, with 12 bases between them. The CDR3 has 15 amino acids. Germline lookup yields CDR1 LGHNA and CDR2 YSLEER. The CDR3 loop reads CASSQDYPSANEQFF. The CDR3 DNA follows: TGCGCCAGCAGCCAAGATTACCCTAGCGCCAATGAGCAGTTCTTC.

J is TRBJ2-7 and V is TRBV27, with D unresolved. Trimming pared 2 bases from V and 6 bases from J, leaving 8 bases between. CDR1 and CDR2 from the germline V gene are MNHEY and SMNVEV (reference sequence). CDR3 size: 12 residues. As DNA, the CDR3 is TGTGCCAGCAGTTTAACTGCATCCGAGCAGTACTTC. Residues: CASSLTASEQYF.

The chain recombines TRBV7-2 with TRBJ2-7; TRBD2 might be the D (6 bases). V dropped 4 bases and J dropped 1 base, with 14 bases sitting between them. CDR1 and CDR2 from the germline V gene are SGHTA and FQGNSA. CDR3 length equals 15 residues. The DNA for the CDR3 is TGTGCCAGCAGCTCCTCGAGGACTACTTCCTACGAGCAGTACTTC. It codes for CASSSSRTTSYEQYF. Combining the CDR3 with reference TRBV7-2 and TRBJ2-7 gives the whole variable domain GAGVSQSPSNKVTEKGKDVELRCDPISGHTALYWYRQSLGQGLEFLIYFQGNSAPDKSGLPSDRFSAERTGGSVSTLTIQRTQQEDSAVYLCASSSSRTTSYEQYFGPGTRLTVT.

The V and J genes are TRBV3-1 (or the pseudogene TRBV3-2) and TRBJ1-1; TRBD1 matches at 11 bases. The CDR3 sequence is 15 residues long. The junction had 8 bases not matched to a gene; V was cut back by 0 bases and J by 11 bases. The germline CDR1 and CDR2 sequences are LGHDT and YNNKEL (reference sequence). The CDR3 sequence: CASSQEEGQGVVAFF. The DNA for the CDR3 is TGTGCCAGCAGCCAAGAGGAGGGACAGGGGGTTGTTGCTTTCTTT.

This rearrangement joins TRBV12-5 to TRBJ2-1; TRBD2 matches at 12 bases. The CDR3 consists of 16 residues. From germline, CDR1 is LGHNT and CDR2 FRNRAP. V lost 1 base to trimming and J lost 8 bases; unmatched junction nucleotides: 6. The CDR3 DNA sequence: TGTGCTAGTGGTTTGGGACTAGCGGGAGAAGGCGATGAGCAGTTCTTC. It specifies CASGLGLAGEGDEQFF.

The J gene is TRBJ2-7, the V gene TRBV28; the match to TRBD2 covers 7 bases. CDR1 and CDR2 from the germline V gene are MDHEN and SYDVKM. The CDR3 runs 16 residues. V gave up 1 base and J gave up 7 bases; unmatched junction bases: 13. CDR3 protein: CASSLLAGELTGEQYF. In nucleotides, the CDR3 is TGTGCCAGCAGTTTATTAGCGGGTGAACTAACGGGGGAGCAGTACTTC.

This chain links TRBV11-3 with TRBJ2-3; tentatively, D is TRBD1 (6 bases). Trimming cost V 2 bases and J 4 bases, with 13 bases left between them. Germline CDR1 reads SGHNT; CDR2 reads YENEEA. The CDR3 spans 15 residues. DNA for the CDR3: TGTGCCAGCAGCTTATGGGCAGGGGATGCAGATACGCAGTATTTT. This codes for CASSLWAGDADTQYF.